Sequencing of this T cell receptor beta chain was carried out in a study of blood T cell repertoires in COVID-19. In the study overall: Samples came from the United States, Italy and Spain, spanning acute and convalescent COVID-19. PBMCs, B-cell-depleted T cells, or T cells provided the cDNA or gDNA that made up the material.

Produced via immunoSEQ multiplex PCR; TCRdb's table is partial and in-frame only. The table has about 110,000 clones, roughly 80% seen once. The receptor was isolated from a woman aged 60-75 years with acute or convalescent COVID-19. The sample consisted of peripheral blood.

DNA of the CDR3: TGTGCCAGCAGTGAAAGGTCAGGGACTGAAGCTTTCTTT. The encoded protein is CASSERSGTEAFF. The chain carries TRBV2 and TRBJ1-1, with D maybe TRBD1 (5 bases). CDR1 is SNHLY, CDR2 FYNNEI, per germline. This CDR3 has 13 residues. Trimming cost V 2 bases and J 5 bases, with 9 bases left between them.